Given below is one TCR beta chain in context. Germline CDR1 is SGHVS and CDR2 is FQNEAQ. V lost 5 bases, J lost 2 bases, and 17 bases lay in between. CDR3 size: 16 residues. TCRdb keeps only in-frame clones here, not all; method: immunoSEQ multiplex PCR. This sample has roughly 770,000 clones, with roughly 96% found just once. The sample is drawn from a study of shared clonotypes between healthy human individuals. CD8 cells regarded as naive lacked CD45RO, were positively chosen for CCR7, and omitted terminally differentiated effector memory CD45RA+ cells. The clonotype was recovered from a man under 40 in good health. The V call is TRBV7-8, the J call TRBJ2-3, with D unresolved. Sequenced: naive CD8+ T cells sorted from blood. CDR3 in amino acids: CASSIYSGPYTDTQYF. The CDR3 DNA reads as TGTGCCAGCAGCATATACTCAGGCCCCTACACAGATACGCAGTATTTT.